Only one count was recorded for the clone carrying this T cell receptor beta chain. The sample belongs to a study of blood T cell repertoires in COVID-19. About the study: The samples span acute and convalescent COVID-19 from the United States, Italy and Spain. PBMCs, B-cell-depleted T cells, or T cells provided the cDNA or gDNA that made up the material.

In the source study's methods: From reference gene primer amplification, estimates of nucleated cell counts were derived. Data came from immunoSEQ multiplex PCR; TCRdb stores just in-frame clones and leaves some out. V, J and clone size were drawn from that table, and D and trimming were deduced from the DNA. The sample shows roughly 43,000 clones, about 88% of them seen only once. The receptor comes from a woman between 70 and 85 years old in a cohort sampled during active COVID-19. The sample taken for sequencing was peripheral blood.

CDR3 residues: CASSVASLAGEGRQFF. For the CDR3, the DNA is TGTGCCAGCAGCGTAGCGAGCTTGGCGGGAGAGGGGAGGCAGTTCTTC. The chain carries TRBV9 and TRBJ2-1; 7 nucleotides line up with TRBD2. This CDR3 has 16 residues. The germline V gene has CDR1 SGDLS and CDR2 YYNGEE. V was pared by 0 bases and J by 12 bases, with 15 bases of the junction left unmatched.